This TCR beta chain derives from a study of cytomegalovirus exposure and HLA in healthy donors. A word on this clone: No antigen is known for it.

Germline V lookup: CDR1 SNHLY, CDR2 FYNNEI. Trimming stripped 5 bases from V and 4 bases from J, with 12 bases between. The CDR3 covers 14 residues. Sequenced by immunoSEQ multiplex PCR; TCRdb stores in-frame clones only, minus some. The sample consists of 100,000 to 120,000 clones, around 87% of them appearing once. Notes on the study in general: Among TCR sequences, most were rare, though some public TCRs appeared in many donors. In the roughly 130 validation repertoires, a later analysis found that first-cohort TCR clusters tended to co-occur. Associated with cytomegalovirus, according to the listing, were around 170 TCR beta chains.

The sequencing sample was made of PBMCs. The chain employs TRBV2 and TRBJ1-5; D is possibly TRBD1 (5 bases). The sequence was obtained from a woman younger than 30 in good health and CMV-seropositive. CDR3 coding DNA: TGTGCCAGCAGTTTGGGGGGAGGTAATCAGCCCCAGCATTTT. It yields the protein CASSLGGGNQPQHF.